The rows below give T cell receptor beta chains drawn from one sample of a study of early T cells in non-severe SARS-CoV-2 infection. MiXCR was run by TCRdb on the 5' RACE reads, yielding one entry per CDR3 protein. This table holds 36,000 or so distinct CDR3 sequences, under 4.5% found once. Sequencing was carried out using whole blood. Source of these receptors: an adult who was a healthcare worker with PCR-confirmed SARS-CoV-2 infection or an uninfected control (not recorded which). The CDR3 runs from the conserved cysteine through the conserved F or W. A D gene is named only where the DNA matches it firmly. Clone size is shown for a subset of rows, as once, few, many or a class of expanded clone.

many	TRBJ1-2	TRBV29-1	TRBD1	TGCAGCGTTTTTGACAGGGGAAAGCGTGGCTACACCTTC	CSVFDRGKRGYTF
many	TRBJ2-7	TRBV6-2/TRBV6-3	-	TGTGCCAGCAGTCCGAGGGGGGGCGGTGAGCAGTACTTC	CASSPRGGGEQYF
many	TRBJ2-3	TRBV11-1	-	TGTGCCAGCAGGAGACTAGGAACTTATACGCAGTATTTT	CASRRLGTYTQYF
many	TRBJ1-4	TRBV11-2	TRBD1	TGTGCCAGCAGCTTGGGACAGGGGGAGGAAAAACTGTTTTTT	CASSLGQGEEKLFF
medium-sized	TRBJ2-7	TRBV20-1	-	TGCAGTGCTAGAGATTCCGGGACCGTATACGAGCAGTACTTC	CSARDSGTVYEQYF
many	TRBJ2-1	TRBV7-2	-	TGTGCCAGCAGCTTACCCCGGACAAACATTGAGCAGTTCTTC	CASSLPRTNIEQFF
many	TRBJ2-3	TRBV5-1	-	TGCGCCAGCAGTTCCCCGGCCCTGGGGGCAGATACGCAGTATTTT	CASSSPALGADTQYF
-	TRBJ1-2	TRBV20-1	TRBD1	TGCAGTGTACCGGGACAGGGAGATTATGGCTACACCTTC	CSVPGQGDYGYTF
-	TRBJ2-5	TRBV5-4	TRBD1	TGTGCCAGCAGCTTAAACAGGGGAGAGACCCAGTACTTC	CASSLNRGETQYF
many	TRBJ2-7	TRBV28	-	TGTGCCAGCAGGGACAACTACGAGCAGTACTTC	CASRDNYEQYF
many	TRBJ2-7	TRBV2	TRBD1	TGTGCCAGCAAAGTTTGGGACAGATTATACGAGCAGTACTTC	CASKVWDRLYEQYF
few	TRBJ2-7	TRBV30	TRBD2	TGTGCCTGTTCGGGACTACGCTACGAGCAGTACTTC	CACSGLRYEQYF
many	TRBJ2-7	TRBV4-3	-	TGCGCCAGCAGCCAAGAGCTCAGGGGACACTACGAGCAGTACTTC	CASSQELRGHYEQYF
-	TRBJ2-4	TRBV9	-	TGTGCCAGCAGCCCGGGGTCTCCCCAAAACATTCAGTACTTC	CASSPGSPQNIQYF
many	TRBJ2-7	TRBV19	-	TGTGCCAGTAGACTCCAGACAGGTTTTTCCTACGAGCAGTACTTC	CASRLQTGFSYEQYF
many	TRBJ2-2	TRBV29-1	-	TGCAGCGCCTTTATCTTCGGGGGAGCAAGAACCGGGGAGCTGTTTTTT	CSAFIFGGARTGELFF
many	TRBJ2-1	TRBV24-1	TRBD2	TGTGCCACCAGTGGTCTAGCGGGACCTTCCTACAATGAGCAGTTCTTC	CATSGLAGPSYNEQFF
many	TRBJ2-7	TRBV25-1	-	TGTGCCAGCAGTGAAATGGAACACATGGCTCTCAAGCAGTACTTC	CASSEMEHMALKQYF
many	TRBJ2-1	TRBV12-3/TRBV12-4	TRBD1	TGTGCCAGCAGTCAAGACAGGGCCAGGGACAATGAGCAGTTCTTC	CASSQDRARDNEQFF
many	TRBJ2-5	TRBV11-3	-	TGTGCCAGCAGCGAAGGACAAATCCAAGAGACCCAGTACTTC	CASSEGQIQETQYF
many	TRBJ1-2	TRBV6-5	-	TGTGCCAGCAGCCCGAGGGGATCGGACTATGGCTACACCTTC	CASSPRGSDYGYTF